This TCR beta chain was found in a study of cytomegalovirus exposure and HLA in healthy donors. This clone has more than one count but fewer than ten. The data were produced by immunoSEQ multiplex PCR, yet TCRdb's version contains in-frame clones alone and is incomplete. The data hold about 82,000 clones, with 85% to 95% observed a single time. V was clipped by 0 bases and J by 4 bases; unmatched bases: 8. The CDR3 is 18 amino acids. Germline V gives CDR1 LGHNA, CDR2 YNFKEQ. The V gene is TRBV4-2, the J gene TRBJ2-2, with 10 bases that match TRBD2. Sequencing used PBMCs. The source is a man aged 18-30 years in good health and CMV-seronegative. The CDR3 loop reads CASSQESGRASGTGELFF. Written as DNA, the CDR3 is TGTGCCAGCAGCCAAGAGAGCGGGAGGGCCTCGGGCACCGGGGAGCTGTTTTTT.